What follows are 11 T cell receptor beta chains derived from one specimen sequenced in a study of blood T cell repertoires in COVID-19 (dated by TCRdb to 2020 to 2021). Receptor libraries were prepared by the immunoSEQ multiplex PCR assay. This is the immuneACCESS table as TCRdb keeps it, with only in-frame sequences that have V and J called. A part of the clones is gone; compared with another copy, unresolved V genes explain less than half, and the rest is unexplained. The sample contains about 140,000 clones, 88% of them found a single time. The ten largest clonotypes hold around 1.7% of the sample. The sequenced material came from peripheral blood. The origin of the receptors is a woman aged 50 to 60 with acute or convalescent COVID-19.

The chain couples TRBV30 to TRBJ2-5; 7 nucleotides align to TRBD1. This CDR3 is 13 amino acids long. Looked up from germline, CDR1 is GTSNPN and CDR2 is SVGIG (reference sequence). Trimming at V came to 2 bases and at J to 5 bases, leaving 5 bases not matched to a gene. The CDR3 reads CAWSKQGMETQYF. The CDR3 nucleotides read TGTGCCTGGAGTAAACAGGGGATGGAGACCCAGTACTTC.

The chain employs TRBV6-5 and TRBJ2-5; possibly TRBD2 for D (6 bases). Germline V gene lookup returns CDR1 MNHEY and CDR2 SVGAGI. V was pared by 6 bases and J by 12 bases, with 17 bases between. This CDR3 region has 12 residues. The CDR3 nucleotides read TGTGCCAGCAGAGATCCGGGGGATAGAGAGTACTTC. Its translation is CASRDPGDREYF.

The chain employs TRBV24-1 and TRBJ2-5; possible D gene TRBD2, 5 bases. V was trimmed by 9 bases and J by 1 base, leaving 14 bases between them. The CDR3 has 14 residues. CDR1 and CDR2 (germline): KGHDR, SFDVKD. CDR3 protein: CATGDRETQETQYF. In DNA, the CDR3 is TGTGCCACCGGCGACCGGGAAACCCAAGAGACCCAGTACTTC.

The rearrangement uses TRBV6-2 or TRBV6-3 and TRBJ1-2; 8 nucleotides line up with TRBD1. This CDR3 is 14 amino acids long. Germline CDR1 and CDR2: MNHEY and SVGEGT. Losses at the gene ends were 4 bases for V and 8 bases for J; bases not matched to a gene: 9. Here the CDR3 reads CASSSSDRVRGYTF. CDR3 DNA: TGTGCCAGCAGTTCCTCGGACAGGGTTCGCGGCTACACCTTC.

The chain couples TRBV11-1 to TRBJ2-5, with TRBD1 matching 7 bases. Germline-derived CDR1 and CDR2 are SGHAT and FQDESV (reference sequence). CDR3 length: 16 residues. The junction had 10 bases not matched to a gene; V was cut back by 5 bases and J by 1 base. The CDR3 DNA follows: TGTGCCAGCAGCCAGCTGACAGGGTGGCCCCAAGAGACCCAGTACTTC. As protein: CASSQLTGWPQETQYF.

This chain connects TRBV7-8 to TRBJ2-7, with D possibly TRBD1 on 5 matching bases. Trimming shortened V by 5 bases and J by 3 bases, and 20 bases separated the two germline ends. The CDR3 runs 16 residues. CDR1 SGHVS and CDR2 FQNEAQ come from the germline V gene. The CDR3 reads CASSPDNLNTRYEQYF. The CDR3 DNA reads TGTGCCAGCAGCCCGGACAATCTCAACACCCGCTACGAGCAGTACTTC.

The chain uses TRBV6-5 and TRBJ1-5, with D maybe TRBD1 (6 bases). There are 13 residues in the CDR3. Germline loops: CDR1 MNHEY, CDR2 SVGAGI. Trimming left V 5 bases short and J 6 bases short, with 11 bases between. The CDR3 region is CASSHGGAQPQHF. The CDR3 nucleotides are TGTGCCAGCAGTCACGGGGGGGCTCAGCCCCAGCATTTT.

The CDR3 DNA sequence: TGTGCCAGCAGCGTAGAGGGGTCTGGCAATCAGCCCCAGCATTTT. It codes for CASSVEGSGNQPQHF. This sequence joins TRBV9 and TRBJ1-5, with D possibly being TRBD1 (5 bases). Trimming took 0 bases from V and 2 from J, leaving 9 bases between them. CDR1 is SGDLS and CDR2 is YYNGEE in the germline V gene. The CDR3 length is 15 residues.

This CDR3 is CASSEVGNTEAFF. The CDR3 coding sequence is TGTGCCAGCAGCGAGGTGGGGAACACTGAAGCTTTCTTT. The chain carries TRBV25-1 and TRBJ1-1, with D unclear. This CDR3 has 13 residues. Germline CDR1 reads MGHDK; CDR2 reads SYGVNS. The ends were cut back, 6 bases at V and 1 base at J, with 9 bases in the middle.

This clone was counted once. The V gene is TRBV7-9, the J gene TRBJ1-2, with 10 bases identical to TRBD1. With 2 bases clipped from V and 4 bases from J, the junction kept 13 bases outside the gene matches. Germline values: CDR1 SEHNR, CDR2 FQNEAQ (reference sequence). This CDR3 region has 18 residues. The CDR3 spells CASSLPGDRGDLLYGYTF. The CDR3 region has the DNA TGTGCCAGCAGCTTACCCGGGGACAGGGGAGATCTCCTCTATGGCTACACCTTC.

The chain uses TRBV20-1 and TRBJ2-5; 12 nucleotides match TRBD2. Germline assignment: CDR1 DFQATT and CDR2 SNEGSKA (reference sequence). The V and J ends lost 3 bases and 4 bases, in that order; junction bases with no gene match: 6. The CDR3 is 15 residues long. CDR3 nucleotide sequence: TGCAGTGCTAGTCAACCGGGACTAGCGGGAGAGACCCAGTACTTC. Its protein is CSASQPGLAGETQYF.